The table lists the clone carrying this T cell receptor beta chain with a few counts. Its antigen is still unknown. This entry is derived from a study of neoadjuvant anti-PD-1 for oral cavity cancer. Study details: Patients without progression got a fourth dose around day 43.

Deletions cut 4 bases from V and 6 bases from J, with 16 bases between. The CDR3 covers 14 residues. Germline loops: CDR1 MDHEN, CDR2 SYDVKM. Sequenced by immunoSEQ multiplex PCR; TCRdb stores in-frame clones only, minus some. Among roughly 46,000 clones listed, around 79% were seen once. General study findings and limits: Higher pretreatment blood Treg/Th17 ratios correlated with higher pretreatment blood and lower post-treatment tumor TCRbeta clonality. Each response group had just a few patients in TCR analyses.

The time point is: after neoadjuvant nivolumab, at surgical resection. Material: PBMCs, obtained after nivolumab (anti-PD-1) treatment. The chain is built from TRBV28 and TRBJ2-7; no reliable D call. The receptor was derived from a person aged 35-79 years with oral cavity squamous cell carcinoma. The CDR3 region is CASSSGLEDSEQYF. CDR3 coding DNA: TGTGCCAGCAGTTCCGGCCTCGAAGACTCCGAGCAGTACTTC.